These T cell receptor beta chains were read from a single sample in a study of shared clonotypes between healthy human individuals. Produced via immunoSEQ multiplex PCR; TCRdb's table is partial and in-frame only. The sample lists some 530,000 clones, around 80% occurring once. Specimen: PBMCs. The receptors were sampled from a woman between 40 and 50 years old in good health. Some clones in this sample may be carry-over from other donors' samples. The CDR3 runs from the conserved cysteine through the conserved F or W. D genes are given only for firm matches. Expanded clones are given a class, and other clones once, few, many or no size at all.

V gene	clone size	D gene	J gene	CDR3 DNA	CDR3 protein
TRBV6-1	-	-	TRBJ2-2	TGTGCCAGCAGTGGGCCGGGGGTTTATACCGGGGAGCTGTTTTTT	CASSGPGVYTGELFF
TRBV4-2	-	-	TRBJ2-1	TGTGCCAGCAGCCAAGGGCGGGATAGCGATGAGCAGTTCTTC	CASSQGRDSDEQFF
TRBV5-6	many	-	TRBJ1-1	TGTGCCAGCCACTATATGACAGGTTTACTTGATAACACTGAAGCTTTCTTT	CASHYMTGLLDNTEAFF
TRBV5-1	-	TRBD1	TRBJ2-1	TGCGCCAGCAGCTTGGGGGACAGTACTCCCAATGAGCAGTTCTTC	CASSLGDSTPNEQFF
TRBV5-6	-	-	TRBJ2-6	TGTGCCAGCAGCTTGGTAGTGGCAACTGGGGCCAACGTCCTGACTTTC	CASSLVVATGANVLTF
TRBV2	-	-	TRBJ2-4	TGTGCCAGCAGTGTGGTGATAGCGGCGACCAAAAACATTCAGTACTTC	CASSVVIAATKNIQYF
TRBV30	-	-	TRBJ1-4	TGTGCCTGGAGTTCACATACCGGGGAGGGTTGGGAAAAACTGTTTTTT	CAWSSHTGEGWEKLFF
TRBV6-5	-	-	TRBJ1-1	TGTGCCAGCAGTTACTTAGGCCAGATCACTGAAGCTTTCTTT	CASSYLGQITEAFF
TRBV4-1	-	-	TRBJ1-4	TGCGCCAGCAGCTCCAGGCAGAGTAATGAAAAACTGTTTTTT	CASSSRQSNEKLFF
TRBV6-1	-	TRBD1	TRBJ2-2	TGTGCCAGCAGTGAATCGCTAGGGGGCGCGAACACCGGGGAGCTGTTTTTT	CASSESLGGANTGELFF
TRBV28	many	-	TRBJ1-4	TGTGCCAGCAGTCCCCCCCGGGGAAAACTGTTTTTT	CASSPPRGKLFF
TRBV6-6	-	TRBD1	TRBJ2-7	TGTGCCAGCAGTGCTCGGGTTGGACAGGCCAACTACGAGCAGTACTTC	CASSARVGQANYEQYF
TRBV10-2	few	-	TRBJ2-7	TGCGCCAGCAGTATCCTCCCCTCGTCCTACGAGCAGTACTTC	CASSILPSSYEQYF
TRBV5-5	-	-	TRBJ2-7	TGTGCCAGCAGCTTGCAGGGCACTACCTACGAGCAGTACTTC	CASSLQGTTYEQYF
TRBV5-5	-	TRBD1	TRBJ2-7	TGTGCCAGCAGCTTGGGGGCAGGGGGCGGCGAGCAGTACTTC	CASSLGAGGGEQYF
TRBV5-1	once	-	TRBJ2-2	TGCGCCAGCCGACCCGGGGCCCCGAACACCGGGGAGCTGTTTTTT	CASRPGAPNTGELFF
TRBV6-5	few	-	TRBJ2-2	TGTGCCAGCAGTTACTCCCCATCCGGGAACACCGGGGAGCTGTTTTTT	CASSYSPSGNTGELFF
TRBV18	-	-	TRBJ2-1	TGTGCCAGCTCATCCCCCGAGAGCTCCTACAATGAGCAGTTCTTC	CASSSPESSYNEQFF
TRBV18	-	-	TRBJ2-5	TGTGCCAGCTCACCGACTCCTCAAAGCGAGACCCAGTACTTC	CASSPTPQSETQYF
TRBV19	-	-	TRBJ1-5	TGTGCCAGTTGCCCGGGGGGGGCTAGCAATCAGCCCCAGCATTTT	CASCPGGASNQPQHF
TRBV5-4	-	TRBD2	TRBJ2-5	TGTGCCAGCAGCTTGGGAGCGGGGGAACAAGAGACCCAGTACTTC	CASSLGAGEQETQYF
TRBV15	-	TRBD2	TRBJ2-7	TGTGCCACCAGCCCCCGACTAGCGTCTCCTACGCAGCAGTACTTC	CATSPRLASPTQQYF
TRBV30	-	-	TRBJ1-3	TGTGCCTGGACCCTGGTCTATGGAAACACCATATATTTT	CAWTLVYGNTIYF
TRBV7-3	once	TRBD1	TRBJ2-1	TGTGCCAGCAGCTTCGATCCCGGGACAGGAGATGAGCAGTTCTTC	CASSFDPGTGDEQFF
TRBV27	-	TRBD1	TRBJ2-5	TGTGCCAGCAGGGGGACAGGGGGCCCCCAGACCCAGTACTTC	CASRGTGGPQTQYF
TRBV10-3	many	TRBD1	TRBJ1-2	TGTGCCATCAGTGAGCCCGGGACAGGGACAAAAGTCAACTATGGCTACACCTTC	CAISEPGTGTKVNYGYTF
TRBV27	-	-	TRBJ2-3	TGTGCCAGCAGTTTGGGCCCCCCGGGGGTTATCACAGATACGCAGTATTTT	CASSLGPPGVITDTQYF
TRBV11-2	-	-	TRBJ2-3	TGTGCCAGCAGCCCCGGGATTACGCAGTATTTT	CASSPGITQYF
TRBV19	many	-	TRBJ2-1	TGTGCCAGTAGTGTCGCTAGCGAAGTCTACAATGAGCAGTTCTTC	CASSVASEVYNEQFF